This T cell receptor beta chain was recovered during a study of CD4+ T cells in melanoma. CDR3 length: 13 amino acids. Germline V CDR1 and CDR2: SGHAT, FQDESV (reference sequence). Method: immunoSEQ multiplex PCR; TCRdb's copy keeps in-frame clones and lacks some. The sample carries some 13,000 clones, 68% recorded once. The specimen sequenced was cells from a culture (not recorded whether cultured in vitro). This TCR was sampled from a human donor with melanoma. The chain combines TRBV11-1 with TRBJ2-5; D call uncertain. Gene TRBJ2-7 matches the end of the DNA better, so the J call may be wrong. This CDR3 is CASSFYLSGEQYF. The CDR3 DNA is TGTGCCAGCAGCTTTTACCTATCCGGCGAGCAGTACTTC.